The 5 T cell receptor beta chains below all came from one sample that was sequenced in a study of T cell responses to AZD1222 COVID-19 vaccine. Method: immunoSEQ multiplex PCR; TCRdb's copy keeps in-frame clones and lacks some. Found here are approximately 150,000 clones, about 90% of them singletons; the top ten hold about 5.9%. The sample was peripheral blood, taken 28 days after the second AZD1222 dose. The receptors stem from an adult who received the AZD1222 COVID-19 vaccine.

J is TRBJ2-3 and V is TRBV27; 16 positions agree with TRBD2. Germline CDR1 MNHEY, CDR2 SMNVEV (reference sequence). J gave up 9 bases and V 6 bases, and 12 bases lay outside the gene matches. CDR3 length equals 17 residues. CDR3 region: CASSLGLAGGRLRTQYF. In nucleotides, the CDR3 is TGTGCCAGCAGCCTGGGACTAGCGGGAGGGCGGTTGAGGACGCAGTATTTT.

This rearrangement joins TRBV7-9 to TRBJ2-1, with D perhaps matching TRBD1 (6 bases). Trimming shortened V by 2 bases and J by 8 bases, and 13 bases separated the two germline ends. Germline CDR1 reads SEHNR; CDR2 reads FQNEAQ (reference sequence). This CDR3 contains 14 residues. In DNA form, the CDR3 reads TGTGCCAGCAGCTTATTACAGGGCTGGCATGAGCAGTTCTTC. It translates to CASSLLQGWHEQFF. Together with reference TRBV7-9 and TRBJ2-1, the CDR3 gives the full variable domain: DTGVSQNPRHKITKRGQNVTFRCDPISEHNRLYWYRQTLGQGPEFLTYFQNEAQLEKSRLLSDRFSAERPKGSFSTLEIQRTEQGDSAMYLCASSLLQGWHEQFFGPGTRLTVL.

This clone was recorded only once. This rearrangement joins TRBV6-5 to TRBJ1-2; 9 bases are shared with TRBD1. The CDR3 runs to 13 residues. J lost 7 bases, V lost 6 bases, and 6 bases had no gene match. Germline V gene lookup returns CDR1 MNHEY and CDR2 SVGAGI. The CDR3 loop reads CASRASTGGGYTF. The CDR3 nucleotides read TGTGCCAGCAGAGCCTCGACAGGGGGTGGCTACACCTTC.

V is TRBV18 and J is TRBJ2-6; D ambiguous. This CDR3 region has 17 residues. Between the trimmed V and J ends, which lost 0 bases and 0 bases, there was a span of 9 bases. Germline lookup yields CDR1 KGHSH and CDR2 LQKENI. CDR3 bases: TGTGCCAGCTCACCACCACCTCTATTCTCTGGGGCCAACGTCCTGACTTTC. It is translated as CASSPPPLFSGANVLTF.

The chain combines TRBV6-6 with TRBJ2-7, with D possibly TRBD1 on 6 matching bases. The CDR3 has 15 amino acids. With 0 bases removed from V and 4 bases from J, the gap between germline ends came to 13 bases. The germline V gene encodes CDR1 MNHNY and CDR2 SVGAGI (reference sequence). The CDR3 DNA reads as TGTGCCAGCAGTTACTCGAGCGGACAGAAGTACGAGCAGTACTTC. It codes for CASSYSSGQKYEQYF.